These 20 T cell receptor beta chains were all obtained from the same sample, sequenced in a study of OX40 agonist ivuxolimab in advanced cancers. The receptor library was made with the immunoSEQ multiplex PCR assay. TCRdb carries this immuneACCESS record with in-frame sequences only. Its versions omit some clonotypes, under half of them owing to an unresolved V gene in the studies checked, with the rest unexplained. The sample table records 71,000 or so clones; 86% of these occur just once. The top ten constitute roughly 0.79% of the sample. The specimen was CD4+ or CD8+ T cells sorted from blood, collected in a trial of the OX40 agonist ivuxolimab. These TCRs come from an adult with an advanced solid tumor such as melanoma, head and neck, liver or kidney cancer.

The chain combines TRBV2 with TRBJ1-1; no definite D call. The CDR3 is 13 amino acids. V was clipped by 3 bases and J by 6 bases, with 11 bases between them. CDR1 is SNHLY and CDR2 is FYNNEI in the germline V gene. The DNA of the CDR3 is TGTGCCAGCAGTGAGAGGGAGGGCGCTGAAGCTTTCTTT. Translating gives CASSEREGAEAFF.

The CDR3 sequence: CASSPRDRGPQPQHF. The CDR3 DNA sequence: TGTGCCAGTAGTCCCCGGGACAGGGGGCCACAGCCCCAGCATTTT. The chain carries TRBV19 and TRBJ1-5; 12 bases map to TRBD1. The CDR3 runs 15 residues. Unmatched junction bases numbered 6, after V lost 5 bases and J lost 7 bases. The V gene's germline CDR1 is LNHDA and CDR2 SQIVND (reference sequence).

The V gene is TRBV7-9, the J gene TRBJ2-5; TRBD1 agrees at 9 bases. The CDR3 sequence is 14 residues long. J lost 5 bases, V lost 3 bases, and 4 bases had no gene match. CDR1 SEHNR and CDR2 FQNEAQ come from the germline V gene (reference sequence). CDR3 loop: CASSLSGTGETQYF. The CDR3 DNA reads TGTGCCAGCAGCTTGTCCGGGACAGGGGAGACCCAGTACTTC.

V gene TRBV5-4 combines with J gene TRBJ1-2, with D unresolved. This CDR3 comprises 12 residues. Looked up from germline, CDR1 is SGHNT and CDR2 is YYREEE (reference sequence). The V gene lost 1 base and the J gene lost 5 bases, with 6 bases spanning the gap. This CDR3 reads CASSLYRYGYTF. The CDR3 bases are TGTGCCAGCAGCTTGTACAGATATGGCTACACCTTC. The variable domain in full, with the rest retrieved from reference TRBV5-4 and TRBJ1-2, is ETGVTQSPTHLIKTRGQQVTLRCSSQSGHNTVSWYQQALGQGPQFIFQYYREEENGRGNFPPRFSGLQFPNYSSELNVNALELDDSALYLCASSLYRYGYTFGSGTRLTVV.

The chain links TRBV9 to TRBJ2-7; 9 bases align to TRBD1. Germline CDR1 and CDR2: SGDLS and YYNGEE. V lost 2 bases and J lost 0; bases outside the gene matches: 3. The CDR3 loop spans 15 amino acids. CDR3 region: CASSVGTGRSYEQYF. CDR3 DNA sequence: TGTGCCAGCAGCGTGGGGACAGGGCGCTCCTACGAGCAGTACTTC.

The gene calls are TRBV11-1 and TRBJ2-3; no clear D. This CDR3 contains 14 residues. Per germline, CDR1 SGHAT and CDR2 FQDESV (reference sequence). Trimming shortened V by 5 bases and J by 2 bases, and 11 bases separated the two germline ends. This chain's CDR3 is CASSDLFYTDTQYF. The CDR3 DNA follows: TGTGCCAGCAGCGATCTTTTTTACACAGATACGCAGTATTTT.

This chain connects TRBV5-1 to TRBJ2-1; D tentatively fits TRBD1 or TRBD2 (6 bases each). Between the trimmed V and J ends, which lost 3 bases and 5 bases, there was a span of 9 bases. Germline lookup yields CDR1 SGHRS and CDR2 YFSETQ. The CDR3 contains 13 residues. CDR3 DNA sequence: TGCGCCAGCAGCTCGCGGGACAACAATGAGCAGTTCTTC. It codes for CASSSRDNNEQFF.

The chain recombines TRBV9 with TRBJ1-1; D is uncertain. CDR3 length: 14 amino acids. Germline V lookup: CDR1 SGDLS, CDR2 YYNGEE. V was pared by 4 bases and J by 4 bases, with 14 bases between. CDR3 nucleotide sequence: TGTGCCAGCAGCCCCTCGGGGTCAAGCACTGAAGCTTTCTTT. Residues: CASSPSGSSTEAFF.

The rearrangement joins TRBV25-1 to TRBJ2-5; a possible D gene is TRBD2 (5 bases). CDR3 length: 17 residues. CDR1 and CDR2 from the germline V gene are MGHDK and SYGVNS. Trimming took off 3 bases at V and 5 bases at J, with 22 bases between the two ends. CDR3 DNA sequence: TGTGCCAGCAGTGACTCCCGGACTGGATTTAGTAGGGAGACCCAGTACTTC. This gives the protein CASSDSRTGFSRETQYF.

The chain has TRBV7-9 and TRBJ2-5, with D possibly matching TRBD2 (6 bases). The CDR3 covers 15 residues. Trimming took off 2 bases at V and 5 bases at J, with 15 bases between the two ends. Germline CDR1 reads SEHNR; CDR2 reads FQNEAQ (reference sequence). The CDR3 region is CASSLTLLAIETQYF. The CDR3 nucleotides read TGTGCCAGCAGCTTAACCCTTCTAGCGATCGAGACCCAGTACTTC. Full variable domain (outside the CDR3, taken from reference TRBV7-9 and TRBJ2-5): DTGVSQNPRHKITKRGQNVTFRCDPISEHNRLYWYRQTLGQGPEFLTYFQNEAQLEKSRLLSDRFSAERPKGSFSTLEIQRTEQGDSAMYLCASSLTLLAIETQYFGPGTRLLVL.

This clone was counted between two and nine times. The chain combines TRBV18 with TRBJ2-1; D is undetermined. Trimming stripped 4 bases from V and 7 bases from J, with 11 bases between. Germline assignment: CDR1 KGHSH and CDR2 LQKENI. This CDR3 is 13 amino acids long. The chain's CDR3 is CASSRRNENEQFF. In DNA form, the CDR3 reads TGTGCCAGCTCACGACGGAATGAAAATGAGCAGTTCTTC.

V gene TRBV19 combines with J gene TRBJ2-2, with D unclear. This CDR3 region has 14 residues. With 6 bases removed from V and 0 bases from J, the gap between germline ends came to 8 bases. Germline V lookup: CDR1 LNHDA, CDR2 SQIVND (reference sequence). CDR3: CASRKLTNTGELFF. The CDR3 DNA follows: TGTGCCAGTAGGAAGCTCACGAACACCGGGGAGCTGTTTTTT.

The chain uses TRBV13 and TRBJ2-2; perhaps TRBD1 as D (6 bases). The CDR3 is made up of 15 amino acids. Trimming left V 6 bases short and J 0 bases short, with 11 bases between. CDR1 is PRHDT, CDR2 FYEKMQ, per germline (reference sequence). The CDR3 region is CASRRTVANTGELFF. In DNA, the CDR3 is TGTGCCAGCAGGAGGACAGTAGCGAACACCGGGGAGCTGTTTTTT.

The V gene is TRBV5-1, the J gene TRBJ1-6; tentative D call: TRBD1 (5 bases). V was clipped by 0 bases and J by 14 bases, with 9 bases between them. Germline V gene lookup returns CDR1 SGHRS and CDR2 YFSETQ. The CDR3 covers 12 residues. CDR3 nucleotide sequence: TGCGCCAGCAGCTTGGGGCTGGGGGCCCTCCACTTT. Translation gives CASSLGLGALHF.

V and J are TRBV30 and TRBJ1-4; TRBD1 matches at 7 bases. J lost 3 bases, V lost 1 base, and 5 bases had no gene match. The CDR3 loop spans 15 amino acids. Germline-derived CDR1 and CDR2 are GTSNPN and SVGIG (reference sequence). CDR3 region: CAWSDLGGPNEKLFF. DNA of the CDR3: TGTGCCTGGAGTGACCTAGGGGGCCCTAATGAAAAACTGTTTTTT.

V gene TRBV5-4 combines with J gene TRBJ2-7; D not certain. CDR1 is SGHNT, CDR2 YYREEE, per germline (reference sequence). The length of the CDR3 is 13 residues. V was cut by 0 bases and J by 10 bases, with 14 bases left in between. CDR3 amino acids: CASSLADRRPQYF. DNA of the CDR3: TGTGCCAGCAGCTTGGCGGATAGGCGGCCCCAGTACTTC.

The chain combines TRBV29-1 with TRBJ1-4; 9 bases fit TRBD1. The CDR3 consists of 17 residues. Trimming removed 6 bases from V and 5 bases from J; junction bases left unmatched: 16. Germline CDR1 SQVTM, CDR2 ANQGSEA. The CDR3 region has the DNA TGCAGCGTCATAGTGACAGGGGGGTGGGCGGTGAATGAAAAACTGTTTTTT. Encoded protein: CSVIVTGGWAVNEKLFF.

This clone has just a few counts. The J gene is TRBJ2-7, the V gene TRBV9, with 12 bases aligning to TRBD2. Trimming cost V 4 bases and J 3 bases; bases outside gene matches: 5. Germline values: CDR1 SGDLS, CDR2 YYNGEE. The CDR3 covers 15 residues. CDR3 region: CASSTGTSGYYEQYF. The CDR3 DNA reads TGTGCCAGCAGCACCGGGACTAGCGGGTACTACGAGCAGTACTTC.

V gene TRBV28 combines with J gene TRBJ2-7; D perhaps matches TRBD2 (6 bases). Germline V CDR1 and CDR2: MDHEN, SYDVKM. The CDR3 contains 17 residues. V was cut by 5 bases and J by 0 bases, with 20 bases left in between. CDR3 nucleotide sequence: TGTGCCAGCAGTCCTCCCCTCGGAGGGGCCAGCTCCTACGAGCAGTACTTC. Translating it yields CASSPPLGGASSYEQYF.

Only a few counts were recorded for this clone. V and J are TRBV6-1 and TRBJ2-7; 7 nucleotides line up with TRBD2. With V trimmed by 0 bases and J by 2 bases, 7 bases remained unmatched. Germline V gives CDR1 MNHNS, CDR2 SASEGT. This CDR3 spans 16 amino acids. The CDR3 loop reads CASSEAALANPYEQYF. The CDR3 DNA follows: TGTGCCAGCAGTGAAGCTGCACTAGCGAACCCCTACGAGCAGTACTTC.